These T cell receptor beta chains were read from a single sample in a study of blood T cell repertoires in COVID-19. Clones were read by immunoSEQ multiplex PCR, and TCRdb kept only the in-frame ones, dropping some. The sample yields about 200,000 clones, around 82% seen once. Sequencing was performed on peripheral blood. Every receptor here comes from a woman aged 35 to 49 with acute or convalescent COVID-19. Both conserved end residues are part of each CDR3. Fields, in order: clone size, J gene, D gene, V gene, CDR3 protein, CDR3 DNA. D genes are given only for firm matches. A row's size may be missing; if present it is once, few, many or a size class.

>-|TRBJ1-4|-|TRBV19
CASSWTANEKLFF
TGTGCCAGTAGTTGGACAGCTAATGAAAAACTGTTTTTT
>-|TRBJ1-1|-|TRBV12-3/TRBV12-4
CASILEANTEAFF
TGTGCCAGCATCCTGGAGGCGAACACTGAAGCTTTCTTT
>few|TRBJ1-2|-|TRBV6-2/TRBV6-3
CASSYGQMGGYTF
TGTGCCAGCAGTTATGGACAGATGGGGGGCTACACCTTC
>-|TRBJ1-1|-|TRBV12-5
CASGLVIGGMTTEAFF
TGTGCTAGTGGTTTGGTAATCGGCGGGATGACCACTGAAGCTTTCTTT
>few|TRBJ2-3|-|TRBV5-1
CASSLYGASTDTQYF
TGCGCCAGCAGCTTGTATGGGGCTAGCACAGATACGCAGTATTTT
>-|TRBJ1-1|TRBD1|TRBV5-1
CASTRDSMNTEAFF
TGCGCCAGCACCAGGGACAGCATGAACACTGAAGCTTTCTTT
>-|TRBJ2-7|TRBD2|TRBV4-2
CASSQESTAWLAGVYEQYF
TGTGCCAGCAGCCAAGAGTCCACCGCGTGGCTAGCGGGGGTCTACGAGCAGTACTTC
>-|TRBJ2-7|-|TRBV21-1
CRRGRSYEQYF
TGTCGAAGGGGGCGATCCTACGAGCAGTACTTC
>-|TRBJ2-1|-|TRBV2
CASRRGGNNEQFF
TGTGCCAGCAGGAGGGGGGGCAATAATGAGCAGTTCTTC
>-|TRBJ2-5|TRBD2|TRBV11-2
CASSSSDLRGGETQYF
TGTGCCAGCAGCTCCTCGGACTTGCGGGGGGGCGAGACCCAGTACTTC
>few|TRBJ2-2|TRBD2|TRBV5-1
CASSPPGLAGEGTGELFF
TGCGCCAGCAGCCCCCCGGGACTAGCGGGAGAGGGCACCGGGGAGCTGTTTTTT
>-|TRBJ1-6|-|TRBV5-1
CASSLEFRDNSPLHF
TGCGCCAGCAGCTTGGAATTTCGAGATAATTCACCCCTCCACTTT
>-|TRBJ1-2|-|TRBV5-4
CASSYRVTGTYGYTF
TGTGCCAGCAGCTACCGGGTTACAGGTACCTATGGCTACACCTTC
>-|TRBJ1-6|-|TRBV9
CASSVGESNSPLHF
TGTGCCAGCAGCGTAGGAGAATCAAATTCACCCCTCCACTTT
>-|TRBJ1-1|TRBD1|TRBV18
CASSPGTGRNTEAFF
TGTGCCAGCTCACCAGGGACAGGACGTAACACTGAAGCTTTCTTT
>-|TRBJ1-2|TRBD1|TRBV4-1
CASSQLHRGSGNYGYTF
TGCGCCAGCAGCCAATTGCACAGGGGATCGGGTAACTATGGCTACACCTTC
>once|TRBJ2-2|TRBD1|TRBV7-6
CASTDRASNTGELFF
TGTGCCAGCACGGACAGGGCGTCGAACACCGGGGAGCTGTTTTTT
>-|TRBJ2-2|TRBD2|TRBV3-1/TRBV3-2
CASSQTVQTGLAGGTNTGELFF
TGTGCCAGCAGCCAGACAGTACAAACGGGACTAGCGGGAGGAACGAACACCGGGGAGCTGTTTTTT
>few|TRBJ2-2|-|TRBV7-3
CASSQDTYTGELFF
TGTGCCAGCAGCCAGGACACCTACACCGGGGAGCTGTTTTTT
>-|TRBJ1-2|TRBD1|TRBV19
CASSPGTGVYGYTF
TGTGCCAGTAGTCCCGGGACAGGGGTCTATGGCTACACCTTC
>-|TRBJ1-1|TRBD1|TRBV10-2
CASTRQGEGSEAFF
TGCGCCAGCACTAGACAGGGAGAAGGGTCTGAAGCTTTCTTT
>-|TRBJ2-3|TRBD1|TRBV27
CASSQGATDTQYF
TGTGCCAGCAGTCAGGGGGCCACAGATACGCAGTATTTT
>few|TRBJ2-1|TRBD2|TRBV2
CASSETSGEKNEQFF
TGTGCCAGCAGCGAGACTAGCGGGGAGAAGAATGAGCAGTTCTTC
>-|TRBJ2-1|TRBD2|TRBV2
CASSASGRSYNEQFF
TGTGCCAGCAGTGCCAGCGGGAGGTCCTACAATGAGCAGTTCTTC
>-|TRBJ2-7|TRBD1|TRBV18
CASSPLGQGVPYEQYF
TGTGCCAGCTCACCACTGGGACAGGGGGTCCCCTACGAGCAGTACTTC
>few|TRBJ2-2|TRBD1|TRBV9
CASSVTGVTGELFF
TGTGCCAGCAGTGTCACAGGGGTGACCGGGGAGCTGTTTTTT
>-|TRBJ2-1|TRBD1|TRBV6-2/TRBV6-3
CASSYGDRGRSSYNEQFF
TGTGCCAGCAGTTATGGGGACAGGGGCCGAAGCTCCTACAATGAGCAGTTCTTC
>few|TRBJ1-3|-|TRBV6-1
CASSDGGFAGNTIYF
TGTGCCAGCAGTGACGGGGGGTTTGCTGGAAACACCATATATTTT
>-|TRBJ2-5|TRBD2|TRBV27
CASEKGTSGREETQYF
TGTGCCAGCGAGAAAGGGACTAGCGGGAGAGAAGAGACCCAGTACTTC
>few|TRBJ2-1|-|TRBV5-6
CASSTEQGWNEQFF
TGTGCCAGCAGCACCGAACAGGGATGGAATGAGCAGTTCTTC
>-|TRBJ2-1|TRBD2|TRBV11-1
CASSSTLAGVNEQFF
TGTGCCAGCAGCTCGACACTAGCGGGAGTTAATGAGCAGTTCTTC
>-|TRBJ2-1|TRBD2|TRBV2
CASSLGLAGNEQFF
TGTGCCAGCAGTCTGGGACTAGCGGGCAATGAGCAGTTCTTC
>-|TRBJ2-3|-|TRBV18
CASLGEFTDTQYF
TGTGCCAGCCTTGGAGAGTTCACAGATACGCAGTATTTT
>-|TRBJ2-4|-|TRBV5-6
CASSFGQGLSKYF
TGTGCCAGCAGCTTCGGGCAGGGGCTCTCGAAGTACTTC
>-|TRBJ2-2|TRBD2|TRBV19
CASRITSGGSTGELFF
TGTGCCAGTAGGATTACTAGCGGGGGGAGCACCGGGGAGCTGTTTTTT
>-|TRBJ2-7|TRBD2|TRBV7-6
CASSSTSGYEQYF
TGTGCCAGCAGCTCCACTAGCGGCTACGAGCAGTACTTC
>-|TRBJ2-1|-|TRBV5-1
CASSSFGEREQFF
TGCGCCAGCAGCTCCTTCGGGGAAAGGGAGCAGTTCTTC
>-|TRBJ2-7|-|TRBV7-2
CASSLTHEQYF
TGTGCCAGCAGCCTAACCCACGAGCAGTACTTC
>-|TRBJ2-6|TRBD1|TRBV7-6
CASSPSGTGGLSGANVLTF
TGTGCCAGCAGCCCTTCAGGGACAGGGGGATTGTCTGGGGCCAACGTCCTGACTTTC
>-|TRBJ2-7|TRBD2|TRBV27
CASSSTGTRHSYEQYF
TGTGCCAGCAGTTCAACCGGGACTAGACACTCCTACGAGCAGTACTTC
>-|TRBJ2-2|TRBD2|TRBV4-1
CASSQGSLAGKTGELFF
TGCGCCAGCAGCCAAGGGTCGCTAGCGGGAAAGACCGGGGAGCTGTTTTTT
>-|TRBJ2-3|TRBD2|TRBV9
CASSVESSGGTDTQYF
TGTGCCAGCAGCGTAGAGTCTAGCGGGGGCACAGATACGCAGTATTTT
>-|TRBJ2-4|-|TRBV6-2/TRBV6-3
CASSLGVAKNIQYF
TGTGCCAGCAGTCTCGGGGTTGCCAAAAACATTCAGTACTTC
>-|TRBJ2-7|TRBD1|TRBV29-1
CSVDITGGEQYF
TGCAGCGTTGATATCACAGGGGGCGAGCAGTACTTC
>-|TRBJ2-7|-|TRBV9
CASSPEGAGTYEQYF
TGTGCCAGCAGCCCGGAGGGGGCAGGTACCTACGAGCAGTACTTC
>-|TRBJ2-1|-|TRBV7-8
CASSPLHNEQFF
TGTGCCAGCAGCCCTCTTCACAATGAGCAGTTCTTC
>-|TRBJ2-5|-|TRBV11-2
CASSLAQSERQETQYF
TGTGCCAGCAGCTTAGCCCAGAGCGAGCGCCAAGAGACCCAGTACTTC
>-|TRBJ2-5|TRBD1|TRBV6-5
CASSLPDRVQETQYF
TGTGCCAGCAGTTTGCCGGACAGGGTACAAGAGACCCAGTACTTC
>-|TRBJ1-5|-|TRBV5-8
CASSLGNSNQPQHF
TGTGCCAGCAGCCTCGGGAATAGCAATCAGCCCCAGCATTTT
>few|TRBJ2-3|-|TRBV5-1
CASSFTRAPDTQYF
TGCGCCAGCAGCTTCACTAGGGCCCCAGATACGCAGTATTTT
>-|TRBJ2-5|-|TRBV9
CASSLDLPGYQETQYF
TGTGCCAGCAGCCTTGATCTACCCGGGTACCAAGAGACCCAGTACTTC
>-|TRBJ1-2|-|TRBV25-1
CASSERAETYGFGYTF
TGTGCCAGCAGTGAGAGGGCCGAGACCTACGGCTTTGGCTACACCTTC
>few|TRBJ1-2|-|TRBV12-3/TRBV12-4
CASSLDSTYGYTF
TGTGCCAGCAGCCTTGACAGTACCTATGGCTACACCTTC
>-|TRBJ1-5|TRBD1|TRBV10-1
CASPSRQGAVNQPQHF
TGCGCCAGCCCCAGTAGGCAGGGGGCCGTCAATCAGCCCCAGCATTTT
>once|TRBJ2-2|-|TRBV7-2
CASRFSLRTGELFF
TGTGCCAGCAGATTTAGCCTTCGCACCGGGGAGCTGTTTTTT